This paragraph reports one TCR beta chain. The antigen remains unidentified. The data derive from a study of blood T cells in healthy people across ages. Whole-study results and caveats: Diversity was higher, and naive CD4+ cells more numerous, in long-lived donors than in aged donors. Estimated diversity, derived from one million T cells, was regarded as an underestimate.

The second PCR ran roughly 7 to 12 cycles with a sample-barcoded 5' primer and J-beta primers. TCRdb reprocessed the 5' RACE reads with MiXCR, giving one entry per CDR3 protein. The sample holds about 510,000 distinct CDR3 sequences; about 25% are singletons and the top ten take 3.6%. At least 5.5 micrograms of total RNA were extracted per sample. The CDR3 is 17 amino acids. Per the germline V gene, CDR1 is SQVTM and CDR2 is ANQGSEA. Deletions cut 2 bases from V and 4 bases from J, with 23 bases between. These records were also assigned to another study, of T cells of mothers and their children. From that second work: Material was donated by three healthy Caucasian mothers and their six children.

Specimen: blood. This sequence originates from a boy between 2 and 10 years old in good health. The chain uses TRBV29-1 and TRBJ1-2, with unresolved D. CDR3 nucleotides: TGCAGCGTTGAATACTGTGGCGTAGGATCGGATTGCTATGGCTACACCTTC. Protein sequence: CSVEYCGVGSDCYGYTF.